The clone carrying this T cell receptor beta chain was counted once. Its matching antigen is unknown. Looked up from germline, CDR1 is SGHRS and CDR2 is YFSETQ. The CDR3 is 15 residues long. The ends lost 0 bases at V and 3 bases at J; junction bases unmatched: 5. The source of the sample is a study of cytomegalovirus exposure and HLA in healthy donors. Both 60 Vbeta primers and 13 Jbeta primers went into the PCR. Here immunoSEQ multiplex PCR was the method, and the copy in TCRdb shows in-frame clones only, minus some. Among roughly 100,000 clones, roughly four fifths were seen once, and the ten largest hold under 4.5%. Study-level findings and limits: Later analysis identified a missense DCLRE1C variant that was linked to TCR beta V- and J-gene trimming.

The TCR was taken from a female donor in good health and CMV-seropositive. V usage is TRBV5-1 and J usage is TRBJ2-7, with 8 bases that match TRBD1. The sequenced sample consisted of PBMCs. Here the CDR3 DNA reads TGCGCCAGCAGCTTGGTCGGACAGGGTTTCTACGAGCAGTACTTC. It yields the protein CASSLVGQGFYEQYF.